These 10 T cell receptor beta chains share one sample of origin, sequenced in a study of shared clonotypes between healthy human individuals. The data were produced by immunoSEQ multiplex PCR, yet TCRdb's version contains in-frame clones alone and is incomplete. Of a few million clones in the sample, around nine tenths are singletons; the top ten hold roughly 0.15%. Sequenced material: naive CD4+ T cells sorted from blood. Indicated subset: CD45RA+ positively selected. The receptors come from a man aged 18 to 30 in good health.

V gene TRBV30 combines with J gene TRBJ1-2, with TRBD1 matching 10 bases. Germline values: CDR1 GTSNPN, CDR2 SVGIG (reference sequence). CDR3 length: 13 residues. The V segment lost 7 bases and the J segment 4 bases; nucleotides outside the gene matches: 6. CDR3: CAFPGQGRYGYTF. In nucleotides, the CDR3 is TGTGCCTTCCCGGGACAGGGGCGCTATGGCTACACCTTC. Drawing the rest from reference TRBV30 and TRBJ1-2, the complete variable domain is SQTIHQWPATLVQPVGSPLSLECTVEGTSNPNLYWYRQAAGRGLQLLFYSVGIGQISSEVPQNLSASRPQDRQFILSSKKLLLSDSGFYLCAFPGQGRYGYTFGSGTRLTVV.

The rearrangement joins TRBV7-3 to TRBJ2-3; TRBD1 is a possible D gene (6 bases). Germline V gene sequence: CDR1 SGHTA, CDR2 FQGTGA. V was cut by 3 bases and J by 1 base, with 8 bases left in between. The CDR3 runs 14 residues. DNA for the CDR3: TGTGCCAGCAGCTTCAACAGGGGCACAGATACGCAGTATTTT. It specifies CASSFNRGTDTQYF.

The chain is built from TRBV6-5 and TRBJ2-5; D may be TRBD1 (6 bases). The germline CDR1 and CDR2 sequences are MNHEY and SVGAGI. The CDR3 runs to 16 residues. Trimming shortened V by 0 bases and J by 2 bases, and 13 bases separated the two germline ends. CDR3 nucleotides: TGTGCCAGCAGTTACTCGATGGGGGCGCATCAAGAGACCCAGTACTTC. The encoded protein is CASSYSMGAHQETQYF.

In the case of this clone: This same CDR3 is encoded by further DNA sequences in the sample. The gene calls are TRBV6-5 and TRBJ1-5; no firm D call. CDR1 and CDR2 (germline): MNHEY, SVGAGI. Trimming removed 2 bases from V and 5 bases from J, with 10 bases in between. This CDR3 is 14 amino acids long. The CDR3 sequence: CASSYGRGDQPQHF. The CDR3 DNA is TGTGCCAGCAGTTACGGCCGCGGAGATCAGCCCCAGCATTTT.

V and J are TRBV23-1 and TRBJ2-7, with 7 bases fitting TRBD1. TRBV23-1 is flagged as an ORF with uncertain function. This CDR3 is built from 14 residues. V trimming: 8 bases; J trimming: 5 bases; junction bases outside the gene matches: 12. The CDR3 here is CASPRGAGGDEQYF. CDR3 in DNA: TGCGCCAGCCCACGAGGGGCAGGGGGAGACGAGCAGTACTTC.

The chain uses TRBV29-1 and TRBJ2-1; D might be TRBD1 (5 bases). The germline gives CDR1 SQVTM, CDR2 ANQGSEA. V lost 8 bases and J lost 11, with 19 bases in between. This CDR3 has 12 residues. In nucleotides, the CDR3 is TGCAGCTTCAATCTCGCAGGGATCCAGCAGTTCTTC. Translating gives CSFNLAGIQQFF.

This clone was seen just once. The genes are TRBV19 and TRBJ1-5; possibly TRBD1 for D (5 bases). Trimming removed 1 base at V and 11 bases at J, with 12 bases between. This CDR3 is built from 13 residues. The germline CDR1 and CDR2 sequences are LNHDA and SQIVND (reference sequence). The CDR3 sequence is CASSIGLWGSQHF. The CDR3 nucleotides are TGTGCCAGTAGTATAGGCCTGTGGGGGTCCCAGCATTTT.

The chain uses TRBV7-9 and TRBJ1-2, with D possibly TRBD1 on 5 matching bases. Trimming cost V 4 bases and J 5 bases, with 17 bases left between them. This CDR3 contains 15 residues. Germline CDR1 is SEHNR and CDR2 is FQNEAQ (reference sequence). CDR3 sequence (DNA): TGTGCCAGCAGCTCCAAGGGGACGGACTTATATGGCTACACCTTC. Residues: CASSSKGTDLYGYTF.

V gene TRBV19 combines with J gene TRBJ2-3; TRBD2 might be the D (5 bases). This CDR3 contains 13 residues. V lost 5 bases, J lost 8 bases, and 14 bases lay in between. Germline V gene lookup returns CDR1 LNHDA and CDR2 SQIVND (reference sequence). Here the CDR3 reads CASSSSDLPTQYF. As DNA, the CDR3 is TGTGCCAGTAGTTCCTCGGACTTACCTACGCAGTATTTT.

The rearrangement joins TRBV2 to TRBJ1-5, with D possibly matching TRBD1 (6 bases). The germline CDR1 and CDR2 sequences are SNHLY and FYNNEI. With 4 bases removed from V and 6 bases from J, the gap between germline ends came to 16 bases. The CDR3 consists of 15 residues. CDR3 protein: CASSGPSGGTQPQHF. The CDR3 DNA is TGTGCCAGCAGTGGGCCGTCCGGGGGCACTCAGCCCCAGCATTTT.